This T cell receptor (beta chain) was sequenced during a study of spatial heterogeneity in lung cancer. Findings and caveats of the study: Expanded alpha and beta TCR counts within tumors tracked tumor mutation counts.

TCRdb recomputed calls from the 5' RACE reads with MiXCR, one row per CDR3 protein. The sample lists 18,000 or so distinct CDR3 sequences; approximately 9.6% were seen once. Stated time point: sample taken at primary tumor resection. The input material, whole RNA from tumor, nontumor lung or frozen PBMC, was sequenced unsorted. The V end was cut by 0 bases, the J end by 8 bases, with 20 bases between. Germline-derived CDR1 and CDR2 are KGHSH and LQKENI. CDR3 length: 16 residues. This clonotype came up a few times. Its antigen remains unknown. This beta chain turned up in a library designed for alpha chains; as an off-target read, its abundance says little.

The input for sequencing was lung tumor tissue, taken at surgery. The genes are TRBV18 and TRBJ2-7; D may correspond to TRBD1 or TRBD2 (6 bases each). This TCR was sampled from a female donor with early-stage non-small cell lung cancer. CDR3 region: CASSPPVRQDYVKQYF. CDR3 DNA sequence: TGTGCCAGCTCACCACCTGTGAGACAGGACTACGTGAAGCAGTACTTC.